Listed here are 7 T cell receptor beta chains from one sample, sequenced in a study of shared clonotypes between healthy human individuals. Here immunoSEQ multiplex PCR was the method, and the copy in TCRdb shows in-frame clones only, minus some. The sample records around 1.5 million clones, approximately 98% being singletons. Material for sequencing was naive CD4+ T cells sorted from blood. Subset given: CD45RA+ positively selected. Receptors originate from a man aged 30 to 45 in good health.

This clone was picked up one time. This rearrangement joins TRBV9 to TRBJ1-1, with 7 bases identical to TRBD1. The junction had 6 bases not matched to a gene; V was cut back by 1 base and J by 3 bases. CDR3 length: 15 residues. Germline V gene lookup returns CDR1 SGDLS and CDR2 YYNGEE. In nucleotides, the CDR3 is TGTGCCAGCAGCGTATCCGGGACAGTTGACACTGAAGCTTTCTTT. Protein: CASSVSGTVDTEAFF.

About this clone: Other nucleotide sequences from this sample produce the same CDR3. This rearrangement joins TRBV6-5 to TRBJ1-2; no definite D call. Trimming shortened V by 3 bases and J by 1 base, and 6 bases separated the two germline ends. The CDR3 loop spans 13 amino acids. CDR1 and CDR2 (germline): MNHEY, SVGAGI. CDR3 coding DNA: TGTGCCAGCAGTTATTCAGATAACTATGGCTACACCTTC. Protein: CASSYSDNYGYTF.

This clone is a singleton in its sample. V usage is TRBV10-3 and J usage is TRBJ1-5, with D perhaps matching TRBD1 (5 bases). Germline lookup yields CDR1 ENHRY and CDR2 SYGVKD. CDR3 length: 13 amino acids. V shed 3 bases and J shed 9 bases, with 12 bases lying between them. The DNA for the CDR3 is TGTGCCATCAGTGAACCGACGGGGCGGCCCCAGCATTTT. Translated, it gives CAISEPTGRPQHF.

This chain connects TRBV28 to TRBJ2-7, with D tentatively TRBD2 (6 bases). This CDR3 contains 12 residues. The ends were cut back, 8 bases at V and 3 bases at J, with 11 bases in the middle. Germline V CDR1 and CDR2: MDHEN, SYDVKM. The CDR3 DNA follows: TGTGCCAGCGGTACTAGCTACTACGAGCAGTACTTC. Protein: CASGTSYYEQYF.

The CDR3 bases are TGTGCCTGGAGTTTCAGCCGTCTCAGGGTTGATGGCTACACCTTC. Translating it yields CAWSFSRLRVDGYTF. The rearrangement joins TRBV30 to TRBJ1-2; maybe TRBD1 (5 bases). Germline V gene lookup returns CDR1 GTSNPN and CDR2 SVGIG (reference sequence). The CDR3 spans 15 residues. Trimming cost V 2 bases and J 6 bases, with 19 bases left between them.

This chain joins TRBV10-3 and TRBJ1-2, with no clear D. Germline CDR1 and CDR2: ENHRY and SYGVKD. Trimming cost V 3 bases and J 5 bases, with 13 bases left between them. This CDR3 is built from 14 residues. The DNA for the CDR3 is TGTGCCATCAGTGACCAGACCCGGGAGTATGGCTACACCTTC. Amino acid sequence: CAISDQTREYGYTF.

The rearrangement links TRBV19 to TRBJ2-1; 11 positions agree with TRBD2. CDR3 length equals 17 residues. V was clipped by 9 bases and J by 4 bases; unmatched bases: 14. The germline V gene has CDR1 LNHDA and CDR2 SQIVND (reference sequence). The CDR3 DNA reads TGTGCCAGCCGCCGTGGGGGACTAGCGGACCGATACAATGAGCAGTTCTTC. It is translated as CASRRGGLADRYNEQFF.